Below are 16 T cell receptor beta chains sequenced from a single sample in a study of preoperative IRX-2 immunotherapy in early breast cancer (dated 2019 in TCRdb). The receptor library was made with the immunoSEQ multiplex PCR assay. This immuneACCESS table, as held by TCRdb, lists in-frame sequences with V and J called but not all clones. Of the missing ones, under half trace to an unresolved V gene in checked studies; the others have no known cause. The sample includes around 35,000 clones, with roughly 96% observed a single time. Clones ranked in the top ten supply around 6% of the sample. Read against the paper, the sample's treatment or condition label means: preoperative locoregional IRX-2 cytokine immunotherapy. The sample here was taken from a patient treated with IRX-2 immunotherapy. These receptors all come from a human donor with breast cancer.

This rearrangement joins TRBV19 to TRBJ2-1; 12 bases are shared with TRBD2. Germline assignment: CDR1 LNHDA and CDR2 SQIVND (reference sequence). V shed 5 bases and J 4 bases; nucleotides not matched to a gene: 6. This CDR3 contains 16 residues. Here the CDR3 DNA reads TGTGCCAGTAGTGCCTCTAGCGGGGGGGCTTACAATGAGCAGTTCTTC. Its translation: CASSASSGGAYNEQFF.

The DNA of the CDR3 is TGCGCCAGCAGCCCGACCTCTAGCACAGATACGCAGTATTTT. This translates into CASSPTSSTDTQYF. This chain uses TRBV5-1 with TRBJ2-3; D gene uncertain. This CDR3 has 14 amino acids. CDR1 is SGHRS, CDR2 YFSETQ, per germline. With 4 bases removed from V and 0 bases from J, the gap between germline ends came to 9 bases.

V usage is TRBV18 and J usage is TRBJ2-7; D is uncertain. Germline CDR1 is KGHSH and CDR2 is LQKENI. This CDR3 comprises 12 residues. With 2 bases removed from V and 4 bases from J, the gap between germline ends came to 6 bases. Here the CDR3 reads CASSPADYEQYF. CDR3 DNA: TGTGCCAGCTCACCAGCGGATTACGAGCAGTACTTC.

The chain links TRBV7-8 to TRBJ2-7; 8 nucleotides agree with TRBD1. Germline CDR1 reads SGHVS; CDR2 reads FQNEAQ. V gave up 6 bases and J gave up 4 bases; unmatched junction bases: 5. The CDR3 loop spans 13 amino acids. The CDR3 DNA is TGTGCCAGCAGAGGCAGGGGGCGGTACGAGCAGTACTTC. Translating it yields CASRGRGRYEQYF.

J is TRBJ1-2 and V is TRBV5-1; 7 bases align to TRBD1. Losses at the gene ends were 2 bases for V and 1 base for J; bases not matched to a gene: 11. CDR1 SGHRS and CDR2 YFSETQ come from the germline V gene. CDR3 length equals 17 residues. This CDR3 reads CASSFPRGGGYNYGYTF. CDR3 nucleotide sequence: TGCGCCAGCAGCTTTCCCCGGGGAGGGGGCTATAACTATGGCTACACCTTC.

The chain links TRBV18 to TRBJ1-6, with D maybe TRBD1 (5 bases). The V gene's germline CDR1 is KGHSH and CDR2 LQKENI. Trimming took 3 bases from V and 7 from J, leaving 13 bases between them. The CDR3 loop spans 15 amino acids. The CDR3 reads CASSPEPPGNSPLHF. CDR3 DNA: TGTGCCAGCTCACCTGAACCCCCAGGGAATTCACCCCTCCACTTT. The full variable domain, with the rest looked up from reference TRBV18 and TRBJ1-6, is NAGVMQNPRHLVRRRGQEARLRCSPMKGHSHVYWYRQLPEEGLKFMVYLQKENIIDESGMPKERFSAEFPKEGPSILRIQQVVRGDSAAYFCASSPEPPGNSPLHFGNGTRLTVT.

V gene TRBV7-8 combines with J gene TRBJ2-2; D ambiguous. The CDR3 is 14 amino acids. From germline, CDR1 is SGHVS and CDR2 FQNEAQ. V shed 5 bases and J shed 1 base, with 8 bases lying between them. Written as DNA, the CDR3 is TGTGCCAGCAGCCTGGTAGGGAACACCGGGGAGCTGTTTTTT. As protein: CASSLVGNTGELFF.

The chain has TRBV6-6 and TRBJ1-1; D remains ambiguous. With 4 bases removed from V and 5 bases from J, the gap between germline ends came to 8 bases. This CDR3 contains 12 residues. CDR1 MNHNY and CDR2 SVGAGI come from the germline V gene (reference sequence). The CDR3 protein is CASSLSLTEAFF. Here the CDR3 DNA reads TGTGCCAGCAGTTTGTCGCTGACTGAAGCTTTCTTT.

This chain uses TRBV12-5 with TRBJ2-7; D gene ambiguous. V shed 4 bases and J shed 2 bases, with 12 bases lying between them. Germline V lookup: CDR1 LGHNT, CDR2 FRNRAP. The CDR3 is 14 residues long. The CDR3 DNA follows: TGTGCTAGTGGTTCTCCTTTTTCAACCTACGAGCAGTACTTC. It codes for CASGSPFSTYEQYF.

This clone was found a few times. The chain is built from TRBV5-6 and TRBJ2-7; TRBD1 matches at 9 bases. The germline V gene encodes CDR1 SGHDT and CDR2 YYEEEE. The CDR3 is 15 amino acids. Unmatched junction bases numbered 8, after V lost 3 bases and J lost 4 bases. The CDR3 region is CASSYGTGWGYEQYF. The CDR3 bases are TGTGCCAGCAGCTACGGGACAGGGTGGGGGTACGAGCAGTACTTC. Full variable domain (outside the CDR3, taken from reference TRBV5-6 and TRBJ2-7): DAGVTQSPTHLIKTRGQQVTLRCSPKSGHDTVSWYQQALGQGPQFIFQYYEEEERQRGNFPDRFSGHQFPNYSSELNVNALLLGDSALYLCASSYGTGWGYEQYFGPGTRLTVT.

J is TRBJ1-2 and V is TRBV6-5; TRBD1 is a possible D gene (5 bases). Trimming shortened V by 0 bases and J by 6 bases, and 14 bases separated the two germline ends. The length of the CDR3 is 15 residues. Germline V gene lookup returns CDR1 MNHEY and CDR2 SVGAGI. The CDR3 DNA sequence: TGTGCCAGCAGTTACTCGAGAAGCCCAGGGAATGGCTACACCTTC. It is translated as CASSYSRSPGNGYTF.

The CDR3 protein is CASSLKGDTEAFF. The CDR3 coding sequence is TGCGCCAGCAGCTTGAAAGGGGACACTGAAGCTTTCTTT. V and J are TRBV5-1 and TRBJ1-1; TRBD1 is a possible D gene (5 bases). Trimming shortened V by 1 base and J by 3 bases, and 7 bases separated the two germline ends. From germline, CDR1 is SGHRS and CDR2 YFSETQ. The CDR3 loop spans 13 amino acids.

Concerning this clone: Its ends do not fully match the called genes, so a read error is possible. The chain couples TRBV5-8 to TRBJ2-7; TRBD2 might be the D (5 bases). Germline V gene lookup returns CDR1 SGHTS and CDR2 YDEGEE. The CDR3 extends over 14 amino acids. CDR3 sequence: CASTLDGEYYEQYF. In DNA form, the CDR3 reads TGTGCCAGCACCTTGGATGGGGAGTACTACGAGCAGTACTTC. Drawing the rest from reference TRBV5-8 and TRBJ2-7, the complete variable domain is EAGVTQSPTHLIKTRGQQATLRCSPISGHTSVYWYQQALGLGLQFLLWYDEGEERNRGNFPPRFSGRQFPNYSSELNVNALELEDSALYLCASTLDGEYYEQYFGPGTRLTVT.

The V call is TRBV5-1, the J call TRBJ1-1; 7 nucleotides line up with TRBD1. Per germline, CDR1 SGHRS and CDR2 YFSETQ. The V gene end was trimmed by 4 bases and the J gene end by 1 base; junction bases not matched to a gene: 7. This CDR3 spans 15 amino acids. The CDR3 region has the DNA TGCGCCAGCAGCCCCGTGACAGGGCCGAACACTGAAGCTTTCTTT. Translating gives CASSPVTGPNTEAFF.

The chain uses TRBV19 and TRBJ2-3, with D uncertain. The germline CDR1 and CDR2 sequences are LNHDA and SQIVND (reference sequence). CDR3 length: 11 residues. Trimming removed 5 bases from V and 6 bases from J, with 6 bases in between. The CDR3 bases are TGTGCCAGTAGTGTAAGGGATACGCAGTATTTT. Translating it yields CASSVRDTQYF. The whole variable domain, filled in from reference TRBV19 and TRBJ2-3, reads DGGITQSPKYLFRKEGQNVTLSCEQNLNHDAMYWYRQDPGQGLRLIYYSQIVNDFQKGDIAEGYSVSREKKESFPLTVTSAQKNPTAFYLCASSVRDTQYFGPGTRLTVL.

This chain uses TRBV10-3 with TRBJ2-7; 9 positions match TRBD1. The CDR3 consists of 14 residues. Germline V lookup: CDR1 ENHRY, CDR2 SYGVKD. Trimming took 4 bases from V and 4 from J; bases not matched to a gene: 5. CDR3 amino acids: CAISASTGGYEQYF. CDR3 nucleotide sequence: TGTGCCATCAGTGCCTCGACAGGGGGGTACGAGCAGTACTTC.